This passage covers 28 T cell receptor beta chains from one sample sequenced in a study of beta chain features in type 1 diabetes. Findings of the study overall: The study found moderately but significantly shorter TCRB CDR3s in all four CD4+ subsets of Type 1 diabetes patients.

Reverse transcription of all isolated RNA meant that expressed TCRB transcripts were sequenced. Produced via immunoSEQ multiplex PCR; TCRdb's table is partial and in-frame only. Among roughly 730,000 clones, around an eighth were seen once, and the ten largest hold approximately 0.02%. These receptors' targets are unknown. Sequencing was done on a sample of naive CD4+ T cells from blood. Receptor source: a man between 18 and 29 years old with type 1 diabetes.

About this clone: As the CDR3 is not closed by the conserved phenylalanine or tryptophan, this likely results from a read error. The limits of the CDR3 on the DNA are not certain, so only TCRdb's listed CDR3 is given. The chain couples TRBV7-9 to TRBJ2-7. Ends included, the CDR3 has 8 residues. Germline loops: CDR1 SEHNR, CDR2 FQNEAQ (reference sequence). CDR3: CASPMGVM.

A remark on this clone: This CDR3 is also generated by other DNA sequences in the sample. The V and J genes are TRBV5-6 and TRBJ1-4, with D uncertain. V gave up 0 bases and J gave up 8 bases, with 2 bases separating them. The germline gives CDR1 SGHDT, CDR2 YYEEEE. This CDR3 has 11 residues. The CDR3 nucleotides read TGTGCCAGCAGCTTGGGGGAAAAACTGTTTTTT. It translates to CASSLGEKLFF.

A note on this clone: Sequence at one end of the junction differs from germline and may be a read error. The CDR3 DNA reads as TGTGCCAGCAGCTCGATCGGGGCGTGCAACTTC. Translated: CASSSIGACNF. This rearrangement joins TRBV7-9 to TRBJ1-2, with a tentative D call TRBD1 (5 bases). The germline CDR1 and CDR2 sequences are SEHNR and FQNEAQ (reference sequence). The CDR3 is made up of 11 amino acids. Looking up the rest from reference TRBV7-9 and TRBJ1-2 gives the full variable domain: DTGVSQNPRHKITKRGQNVTFRCDPISEHNRLYWYRQTLGQGPEFLTYFQNEAQLEKSRLLSDRFSAERPKGSFSTLEIQRTEQGDSAMYLCASSSIGACNFGSGTRLTVV.

This rearrangement joins TRBV18 to TRBJ1-1, with 7 bases identical to TRBD1. The CDR3 spans 14 residues. After removal of 5 bases from V and 6 bases from J, the junction contained 9 bases not matched to a gene. The germline gives CDR1 KGHSH, CDR2 LQKENI. Written as DNA, the CDR3 is TGTGCCAGCTCATCATTAACAGGGGCGCCTGAAGCTTTCTTT. Translated, it gives CASSSLTGAPEAFF.

There are a few counts of this clone. This rearrangement joins TRBV19 to TRBJ1-1, with 9 bases fitting TRBD1. From germline, CDR1 is LNHDA and CDR2 SQIVND (reference sequence). The CDR3 extends over 14 amino acids. After removal of 4 bases from V and 0 bases from J, the junction contained 0 bases not matched to a gene. CDR3 sequence reads: CASSRTGVNTEAFF. The CDR3 nucleotides are TGTGCCAGTAGTAGGACAGGGGTGAACACTGAAGCTTTCTTT.

J is TRBJ2-3 and V is TRBV5-4; D call uncertain. Germline CDR1 SGHNT, CDR2 YYREEE (reference sequence). The CDR3 runs 17 residues. Trimming removed 3 bases from V and 1 base from J, with 18 bases in between. The CDR3 sequence is CASSSLATSQGTDTQYF. The CDR3 DNA sequence: TGTGCCAGCAGCTCACTTGCCACCTCTCAGGGCACAGATACGCAGTATTTT.

This chain links TRBV29-1 with TRBJ1-2; a possible D gene is TRBD1 (6 bases). Germline loops: CDR1 SQVTM, CDR2 ANQGSEA. The CDR3 runs 14 residues. With 4 bases removed from V and 4 bases from J, the gap between germline ends came to 16 bases. The CDR3 reads CSVAPRGARYGYTF. CDR3 DNA sequence: TGCAGCGTTGCGCCCCGGGGGGCTCGCTATGGCTACACCTTC. Combining the CDR3 with reference TRBV29-1 and TRBJ1-2 gives the whole variable domain SAVISQKPSRDICQRGTSLTIQCQVDSQVTMMFWYRQQPGQSLTLIATANQGSEATYESGFVIDKFPISRPNLTFSTLTVSNMSPEDSSIYLCSVAPRGARYGYTFGSGTRLTVV.

The chain recombines TRBV30 with TRBJ2-3; 11 bases are a match to TRBD2. Germline V lookup: CDR1 GTSNPN, CDR2 SVGIG (reference sequence). The CDR3 has 10 residues. With 7 bases clipped from V and 12 bases from J, the junction kept 3 bases outside the gene matches. Here the CDR3 DNA reads TGTGCCTCTAGCGGGGGGCCCCAGTATTTT. This encodes CASSGGPQYF.

The chain employs TRBV10-3 and TRBJ1-6; unclear D gene. Trimming took 3 bases from V and 9 from J, leaving 21 bases between them. Germline V gene data show CDR1 as ENHRY and CDR2 as SYGVKD. The CDR3 has 17 amino acids. In DNA, the CDR3 is TGTGCCATCAGTGACCTCGGGATAGGGAGAGGAATTTCACCCCTCCACTTT. This encodes CAISDLGIGRGISPLHF.

The count of this clone is one. The rearrangement uses TRBV7-2 and TRBJ1-1; no reliable D call. Trimming removed 4 bases at V and 4 bases at J, with 10 bases between. CDR1 is SGHTA and CDR2 is FQGNSA in the germline V gene. This CDR3 has 13 residues. CDR3 in amino acids: CASSSDWGTEAFF. The CDR3 region has the DNA TGTGCCAGCAGCTCGGACTGGGGCACTGAAGCTTTCTTT.

The V call is TRBV19, the J call TRBJ1-1; D perhaps matches TRBD1 (5 bases). V was cut by 2 bases and J by 1 base, with 11 bases left in between. The length of the CDR3 is 15 residues. In germline, CDR1 is LNHDA, CDR2 SQIVND (reference sequence). The CDR3 spells CASSIIRGGNTEAFF. CDR3 nucleotides: TGTGCCAGTAGTATAATAAGGGGAGGGAACACTGAAGCTTTCTTT. Full variable domain (remainder filled in from reference TRBV19 and TRBJ1-1): DGGITQSPKYLFRKEGQNVTLSCEQNLNHDAMYWYRQDPGQGLRLIYYSQIVNDFQKGDIAEGYSVSREKKESFPLTVTSAQKNPTAFYLCASSIIRGGNTEAFFGQGTRLTVV.

The rearrangement uses TRBV7-9 and TRBJ1-5, with D possibly being TRBD1 (5 bases). CDR3 size: 14 residues. The germline V gene encodes CDR1 SEHNR and CDR2 FQNEAQ (reference sequence). V dropped 5 bases and J dropped 0 bases, with 8 bases sitting between them. The CDR3 coding sequence is TGTGCCAGCAGCCGCGACAGTAGCAATCAGCCCCAGCATTTT. Protein sequence: CASSRDSSNQPQHF.

This clone showed up just a few times. V and J are TRBV23-1 and TRBJ2-2; D is undetermined. TRBV23-1 is annotated as an ORF whose role is uncertain. The V gene lost 10 bases and the J gene lost 3 bases, with 15 bases spanning the gap. CDR3 size: 14 residues. DNA for the CDR3: TGCGCCACCCTAAGAGGTGGCGACACCGGGGAGCTGTTTTTT. Its protein is CATLRGGDTGELFF.

The rearrangement links TRBV27 to TRBJ2-3; 7 bases match TRBD1. The J segment lost 2 bases and the V segment lost 2 bases, leaving 4 bases of the junction unmatched. Germline lookup yields CDR1 MNHEY and CDR2 SMNVEV (reference sequence). There are 15 residues in the CDR3. In nucleotides, the CDR3 is TGTGCCAGCAGTTTAACAGGGGCTTACACAGATACGCAGTATTTT. This sequence encodes CASSLTGAYTDTQYF.

The chain carries TRBV29-1 and TRBJ1-2; D not resolved. This CDR3 region has 12 residues. The germline gives CDR1 SQVTM, CDR2 ANQGSEA. V was clipped by 1 base and J by 7 bases, with 10 bases between them. The CDR3 nucleotides are TGCAGCGTTGAAGGCCCGGTCGGTGGCTACACCTTC. Amino acid sequence: CSVEGPVGGYTF.

The chain uses TRBV5-4 and TRBJ2-1; 10 positions agree with TRBD2. CDR3 length: 18 residues. V lost 2 bases to trimming and J lost 0 bases; unmatched junction nucleotides: 8. Germline V gives CDR1 SGHNT, CDR2 YYREEE (reference sequence). The CDR3 loop is CASSFRLAGASSYNEQFF. CDR3 sequence (DNA): TGTGCCAGCAGCTTCAGGCTAGCGGGGGCTAGCTCCTACAATGAGCAGTTCTTC.

The V call is TRBV5-1, the J call TRBJ1-2, with D uncertain. The CDR3 covers 14 residues. V was shortened by 4 bases and J by 4 bases, with 14 bases between the two germline ends. The germline V gene encodes CDR1 SGHRS and CDR2 YFSETQ. CDR3 protein: CASSPFIEGYGYTF. The CDR3 DNA sequence: TGCGCCAGCAGCCCCTTTATCGAGGGCTATGGCTACACCTTC.

This chain uses TRBV9 with TRBJ2-7; D gene unclear. This CDR3 comprises 13 residues. The germline V gene has CDR1 SGDLS and CDR2 YYNGEE. Trimming removed 3 bases at V and 0 bases at J, with 7 bases between. CDR3 DNA sequence: TGTGCCAGCAGCGGCTTGAGCTCCTACGAGCAGTACTTC. Translated, it gives CASSGLSSYEQYF.

A few counts support this clone. Other DNA sequences from this sample encode an identical CDR3 as well. The rearrangement links TRBV30 to TRBJ1-1, with D perhaps TRBD1 (5 bases). This CDR3 region has 12 residues. In germline, CDR1 is GTSNPN, CDR2 SVGIG (reference sequence). V lost 5 bases and J lost 1, with 8 bases in between. CDR3 sequence reads: CAWSGQNTEAFF. Here the CDR3 DNA reads TGTGCCTGGTCTGGACAGAACACTGAAGCTTTCTTT.

This clone was observed a few times. The chain couples TRBV4-1 to TRBJ2-3, with D unclear. The CDR3 length is 15 residues. The germline gives CDR1 MGHRA, CDR2 YSYEKL. V shed 0 bases and J shed 2 bases, with 9 bases lying between them. In DNA form, the CDR3 reads TGCGCCAGCAGCCAAGATCTAGAGATCACAGATACGCAGTATTTT. Protein: CASSQDLEITDTQYF.

This clone has only a few counts. The chain joins TRBV30 to TRBJ2-2, with D possibly matching TRBD1 (7 bases). Germline lookup yields CDR1 GTSNPN and CDR2 SVGIG (reference sequence). V lost 2 bases to trimming and J lost 0 bases, with 13 bases between them. CDR3 length: 16 amino acids. Here the CDR3 DNA reads TGTGCCTGGAGTATGGAGGGGGCTCCGAACACCGGGGAGCTGTTTTTT. Its protein product is CAWSMEGAPNTGELFF.

The chain recombines TRBV5-1 with TRBJ2-5, with D unclear. The length of the CDR3 is 14 residues. Trimming pared 0 bases from V and 5 bases from J, leaving 11 bases between. Germline loops: CDR1 SGHRS, CDR2 YFSETQ. CDR3 loop: CASSLDVGAETQYF. The CDR3 DNA sequence: TGCGCCAGCAGCTTGGATGTGGGCGCGGAGACCCAGTACTTC.

This clone was detected only a few times. The V call is TRBV27, the J call TRBJ2-5; 9 nucleotides agree with TRBD1. Germline values: CDR1 MNHEY, CDR2 SMNVEV (reference sequence). CDR3 size: 13 residues. Trimming cost V 6 bases and J 5 bases; bases outside gene matches: 4. The CDR3 nucleotides read TGTGCCAGCAGGGGGACAGGGACGGAGACCCAGTACTTC. This sequence encodes CASRGTGTETQYF.

This clone appeared a few times. The chain is built from TRBV29-1 and TRBJ2-7, with unresolved D. CDR3 length: 14 residues. The V end was cut by 4 bases, the J end by 2 bases, with 15 bases between. The germline V gene encodes CDR1 SQVTM and CDR2 ANQGSEA. This CDR3 reads CSVVYYMVPYEQYF. The CDR3, as DNA: TGCAGCGTTGTGTACTACATGGTTCCCTACGAGCAGTACTTC.

This clone showed up just a few times. The V gene is TRBV29-1, the J gene TRBJ1-1; D is ambiguous. The CDR3 length is 14 residues. V lost 4 bases to trimming and J lost 1 base, with 13 bases between them. CDR1 and CDR2 from the germline V gene are SQVTM and ANQGSEA. CDR3 in DNA: TGCAGCGTTGCCATGGTGGCGGGGAACACTGAAGCTTTCTTT. Its translation: CSVAMVAGNTEAFF.

This clone appeared a few times. The chain is built from TRBV14 and TRBJ1-1; possibly TRBD1 for D (6 bases). Germline lookup yields CDR1 SGHDN and CDR2 FVKESK. Between the trimmed V and J ends, which lost 5 bases and 1 base, there was a span of 8 bases. CDR3 length: 13 residues. The CDR3 nucleotides are TGTGCCAGCAGCAGGACAGCGAACACTGAAGCTTTCTTT. Translated, it gives CASSRTANTEAFF.

On this clone itself: One junction end disagrees with the germline gene, perhaps due to a read error. The chain links TRBV7-9 to TRBJ2-5; TRBD2 is a possible D gene (6 bases). In germline, CDR1 is SEHNR, CDR2 FQNEAQ (reference sequence). The length of the CDR3 is 12 residues. The CDR3 nucleotides read TGTGCCAGCAGCTTAGAGGAGGGCGGGGTGGACTTC. Protein product: CASSLEEGGVDF.

A few counts support this clone. The CDR3, as DNA: TGCGCCAGCAGCTTGGGGGACAGCCGACTGCATAGCAATCAGCCCCAGCATTTT. This sequence encodes CASSLGDSRLHSNQPQHF. V usage is TRBV5-1 and J usage is TRBJ1-5; 7 bases agree with TRBD1. The V and J ends lost 0 bases and 0 bases, in that order; junction bases with no gene match: 9. Per the germline V gene, CDR1 is SGHRS and CDR2 is YFSETQ. This CDR3 contains 18 residues.